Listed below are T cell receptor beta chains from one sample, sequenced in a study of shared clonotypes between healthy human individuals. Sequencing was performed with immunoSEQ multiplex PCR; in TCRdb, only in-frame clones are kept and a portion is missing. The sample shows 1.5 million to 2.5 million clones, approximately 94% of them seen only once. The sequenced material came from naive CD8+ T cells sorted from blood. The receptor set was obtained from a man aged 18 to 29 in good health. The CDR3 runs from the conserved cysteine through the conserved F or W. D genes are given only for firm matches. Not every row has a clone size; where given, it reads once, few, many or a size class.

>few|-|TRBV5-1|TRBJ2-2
CASSFVPGELFF
TGCGCCAGCAGCTTCGTCCCCGGGGAGCTGTTTTTT
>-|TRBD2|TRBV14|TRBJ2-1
CASSQGLAGWRGASYNEQFF
TGTGCCAGCAGCCAAGGACTAGCGGGTTGGAGGGGGGCCTCCTACAATGAGCAGTTCTTC
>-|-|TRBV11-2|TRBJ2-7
CASRSFGMSYEQYF
TGTGCCAGCCGCTCCTTTGGCATGTCCTACGAGCAGTACTTC
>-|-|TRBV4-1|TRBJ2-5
CASSYGTDLQETQYF
TGCGCCAGCAGCTATGGGACCGATCTCCAAGAGACCCAGTACTTC
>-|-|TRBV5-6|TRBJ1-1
CASSLNTGLNTEAFF
TGTGCCAGCAGCTTGAATACGGGGTTGAACACTGAAGCTTTCTTT
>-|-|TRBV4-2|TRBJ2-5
CASSLSSEETQYF
TGTGCCAGCAGCCTAAGTAGTGAGGAGACCCAGTACTTC
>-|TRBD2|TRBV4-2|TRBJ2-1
CASSQVRLADNQFF
TGTGCCAGCAGCCAAGTTCGGCTAGCGGACAACCAGTTCTTC
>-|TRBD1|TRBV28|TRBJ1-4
CASDRGDEKLFF
TGTGCCAGCGACAGGGGTGATGAAAAACTGTTTTTT
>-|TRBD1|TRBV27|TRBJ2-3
CASSDGTGGTDTQYF
TGTGCCAGCAGCGATGGGACAGGGGGAACAGATACGCAGTATTTT
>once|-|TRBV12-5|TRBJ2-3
CASGLHKGTLWDTQYF
TGTGCTAGTGGTTTACACAAAGGGACTCTATGGGATACGCAGTATTTT
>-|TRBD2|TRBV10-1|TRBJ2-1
CASSEFTTSGNYNEQFF
TGCGCCAGCAGTGAGTTTACGACTAGCGGGAACTACAATGAGCAGTTCTTC
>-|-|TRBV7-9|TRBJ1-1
CASRGGAPEAFF
TGTGCCAGCAGGGGGGGGGCCCCTGAAGCTTTCTTT
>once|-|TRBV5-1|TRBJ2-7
CASSSDWVGEQYF
TGCGCCAGCAGCTCCGACTGGGTTGGCGAGCAGTACTTC
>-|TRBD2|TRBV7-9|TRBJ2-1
CASELAEGPYNEQFF
TGTGCCAGCGAGCTAGCGGAGGGTCCCTACAATGAGCAGTTCTTC
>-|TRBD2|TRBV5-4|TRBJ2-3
CASSWSGSPPDTQYF
TGTGCCAGCAGCTGGAGCGGGAGCCCCCCAGATACGCAGTATTTT
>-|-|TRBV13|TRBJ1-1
CASSLNGGNTEAFF
TGTGCCAGCAGCTTAAATGGGGGGAACACTGAAGCTTTCTTT
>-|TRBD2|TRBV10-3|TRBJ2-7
CAISHPSGGAYEQYF
TGTGCCATCAGTCATCCGAGCGGGGGGGCTTACGAGCAGTACTTC
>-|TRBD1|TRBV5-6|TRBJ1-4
CASSSLTGTNEKLFF
TGTGCCAGCAGCTCCCTGACAGGGACTAATGAAAAACTGTTTTTT
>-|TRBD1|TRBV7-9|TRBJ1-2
CASSFGTGRNGYTF
TGTGCCAGCAGCTTTGGGACAGGGCGAAATGGCTACACCTTC
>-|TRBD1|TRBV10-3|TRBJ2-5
CAISGPGTGVETQYF
TGTGCCATCAGTGGACCCGGGACAGGGGTAGAGACCCAGTACTTC
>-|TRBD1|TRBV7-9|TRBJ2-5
CASSSFRDSQETQYF
TGTGCCAGCAGCTCCTTCCGGGACAGCCAAGAGACCCAGTACTTC
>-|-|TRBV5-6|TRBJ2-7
CASSLPQTGPYEQYF
TGTGCCAGCAGCTTGCCCCAAACAGGACCCTACGAGCAGTACTTC
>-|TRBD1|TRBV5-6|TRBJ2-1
CASSPRDRVFNEQFF
TGTGCCAGCAGCCCCAGGGACAGGGTGTTTAATGAGCAGTTCTTC
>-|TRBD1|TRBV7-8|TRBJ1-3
CASSEDDRVTGNTIYF
TGTGCCAGCAGCGAAGATGACAGGGTGACTGGAAACACCATATATTTT
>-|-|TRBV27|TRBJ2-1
CASSWRGFNNEQFF
TGTGCCAGCAGTTGGAGGGGTTTCAACAATGAGCAGTTCTTC
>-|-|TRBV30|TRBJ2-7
CAWSNEPVTYEQYF
TGTGCCTGGAGTAACGAACCGGTAACCTACGAGCAGTACTTC
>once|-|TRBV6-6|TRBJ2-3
CASSWGVVSTDTQYF
TGTGCCAGCAGTTGGGGTGTAGTTAGCACAGATACGCAGTATTTT
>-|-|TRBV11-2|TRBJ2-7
CASSLFGGLSYEQYF
TGTGCCAGCAGCTTATTCGGGGGTCTTTCCTACGAGCAGTACTTC
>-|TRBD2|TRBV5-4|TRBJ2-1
CASTSSGGKEQFF
TGTGCCAGCACGTCTAGCGGGGGGAAAGAGCAGTTCTTC
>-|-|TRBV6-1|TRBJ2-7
CASSVDRGYEQYF
TGTGCCAGCAGTGTGGACCGCGGGTACGAGCAGTACTTC
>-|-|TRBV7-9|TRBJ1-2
CASSLGEMGNDGYTF
TGTGCCAGCAGCTTAGGGGAGATGGGGAACGATGGCTACACCTTC
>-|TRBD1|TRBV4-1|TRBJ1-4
CASSLIGTGGGNEKLFF
TGCGCCAGCAGCCTCATTGGGACAGGGGGAGGGAATGAAAAACTGTTTTTT
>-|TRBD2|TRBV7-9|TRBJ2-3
CASSPLAGGNSDTQYF
TGTGCCAGCAGCCCGCTAGCGGGAGGAAATTCAGATACGCAGTATTTT
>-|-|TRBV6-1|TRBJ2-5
CASDLGTQYF
TGTGCCAGCGACCTGGGGACCCAGTACTTC
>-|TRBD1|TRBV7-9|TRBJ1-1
CASSYRDSNTEAFF
TGTGCCAGCAGCTACCGGGACAGCAACACTGAAGCTTTCTTT
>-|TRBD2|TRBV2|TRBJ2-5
CASVKGLAGPQETQYF
TGTGCCAGCGTTAAGGGGCTAGCGGGCCCCCAAGAGACCCAGTACTTC
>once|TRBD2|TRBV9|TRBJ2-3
CASSFRGDLDTQYF
TGTGCCAGCAGCTTCCGGGGGGACTTAGATACGCAGTATTTT
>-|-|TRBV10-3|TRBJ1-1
CAISESGPHTEAFF
TGTGCCATCAGTGAGTCTGGCCCCCACACTGAAGCTTTCTTT
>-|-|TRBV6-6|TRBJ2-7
CASNGGGVSYEQYF
TGTGCCAGCAACGGGGGCGGCGTCTCCTACGAGCAGTACTTC
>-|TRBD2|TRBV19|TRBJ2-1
CASSIQGLAGNEQFF
TGTGCCAGTAGTATCCAGGGACTAGCGGGCAATGAGCAGTTCTTC